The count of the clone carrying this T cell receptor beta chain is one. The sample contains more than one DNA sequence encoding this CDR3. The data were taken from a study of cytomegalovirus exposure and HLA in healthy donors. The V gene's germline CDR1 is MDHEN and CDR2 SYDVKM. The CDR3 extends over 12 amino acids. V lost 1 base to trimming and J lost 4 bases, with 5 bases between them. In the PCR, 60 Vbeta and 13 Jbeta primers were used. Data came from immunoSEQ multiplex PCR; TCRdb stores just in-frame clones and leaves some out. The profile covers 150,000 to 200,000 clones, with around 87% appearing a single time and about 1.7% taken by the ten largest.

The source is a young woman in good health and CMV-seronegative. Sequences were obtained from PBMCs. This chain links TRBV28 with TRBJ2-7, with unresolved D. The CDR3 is CASSLSGYEQYF. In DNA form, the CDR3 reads TGTGCCAGCAGTTTATCAGGTTACGAGCAGTACTTC. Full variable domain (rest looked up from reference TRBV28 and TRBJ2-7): DVKVTQSSRYLVKRTGEKVFLECVQDMDHENMFWYRQDPGLGLRLIYFSYDVKMKEKGDIPEGYSVSREKKERFSLILESASTNQTSMYLCASSLSGYEQYFGPGTRLTVT.